This T cell receptor beta chain comes out of a study of blood T cells in healthy people across ages. Ten or more counts support this clonotype. Its antigen is still unknown. The individuals who served as donors were healthy Caucasians living in Russia, aged about 6 to 100. Findings of the study overall: Estimates drawn from one million T cells were deemed to understate diversity. Versus aged donors, long-lived donors had higher diversity and more naive CD4+ cells. Conclusively comparing naive with antigen-experienced cells was impossible with unsorted PBMCs.

A second PCR, run for about 7 to 11 cycles, used a sample-barcoded 5' primer plus a J-beta primer mix. TCRdb re-derived calls from the 5' RACE reads in MiXCR, one entry per CDR3 protein. This sample carries some 1.5 million distinct CDR3 sequences, about 30% of them seen once, and the ten largest clones take 6.5% to 8.5%. Deletions cut 5 bases from V and 3 bases from J, with 11 bases between. The CDR3 is 13 amino acids. The rearrangement links TRBV12-3 or TRBV12-4 to TRBJ2-7, with D unclear. The receptor comes from a woman aged 25 to 39 in good health. The sequenced material came from blood. CDR3 DNA sequence: TGTGCCAGCAGTCGAGACACCAACTACGAGCAGTACTTC. It yields the protein CASSRDTNYEQYF.